What follows are 18 T cell receptor beta chains derived from one specimen sequenced in a study of blood T cell repertoires in COVID-19. Profiled with immunoSEQ multiplex PCR; TCRdb holds only in-frame clones, not every one. The sample records over 150,000 clones, roughly 87% being singletons. Sequencing input: peripheral blood. Receptor source: a woman in her 70s with COVID-19, enrolled during active disease.

The chain couples TRBV7-2 to TRBJ2-1; the match to TRBD2 covers 11 bases. The CDR3 sequence is 15 residues long. Germline lookup yields CDR1 SGHTA and CDR2 FQGNSA. After removal of 5 bases from V and 8 bases from J, the junction contained 8 bases not matched to a gene. The CDR3 loop is CASSRRLAGGDEQFF. CDR3 in DNA: TGTGCCAGCAGCCGTCGCCTAGCGGGGGGCGATGAGCAGTTCTTC.

The rearrangement joins TRBV28 to TRBJ1-1; D is ambiguous. This CDR3 comprises 12 residues. The ends were cut back, 7 bases at V and 11 bases at J, with 17 bases in the middle. Germline V gene lookup returns CDR1 MDHEN and CDR2 SYDVKM. CDR3 in amino acids: CASISTAQRAFF. In nucleotides, the CDR3 is TGTGCCAGCATCTCGACGGCCCAGCGGGCTTTCTTT.

The chain has TRBV25-1 and TRBJ2-3; TRBD1 might be the D (5 bases). This CDR3 has 13 amino acids. Germline V gives CDR1 MGHDK, CDR2 SYGVNS. The V end lost 3 bases, the J end lost 6 bases, and 10 bases lay between the germline ends. The CDR3 DNA reads TGTGCCAGCAGTGATATCAGGGCGGATACGCAGTATTTT. This translates into CASSDIRADTQYF.

The chain has TRBV19 and TRBJ2-1, with 14 bases aligning to TRBD2. V lost 3 bases to trimming and J lost 7 bases; unmatched junction nucleotides: 8. CDR3 length: 17 residues. The germline gives CDR1 LNHDA, CDR2 SQIVND (reference sequence). This CDR3 reads CASSIRGLAGGGNEQFF. The CDR3 DNA reads TGTGCCAGTAGTATTCGCGGACTAGCGGGAGGAGGGAATGAGCAGTTCTTC.

To note about this clone: One junction end disagrees with the germline gene, perhaps due to a read error. The rearrangement links TRBV12-3 or TRBV12-4 to TRBJ1-1, with 7 nucleotides matching TRBD1. The CDR3 runs 11 residues. In DNA form, the CDR3 reads TGTGCCAGCAGTAGGGACAGAAGTAATAACTTT. Protein sequence: CASSRDRSNNF.

This chain joins TRBV12-5 and TRBJ2-2, with TRBD1 matching over 9 bases. This CDR3 spans 16 amino acids. Germline V gene data show CDR1 as LGHNT and CDR2 as FRNRAP. J was trimmed by 7 bases and V by 0 bases; bases with no gene match: 6. CDR3 amino acids: CASGLVRDREVGELFF. CDR3 DNA: TGTGCTAGTGGTTTGGTGAGGGACAGGGAAGTCGGGGAGCTGTTTTTT.

This chain connects TRBV19 to TRBJ1-5; unclear D gene. The germline V gene encodes CDR1 LNHDA and CDR2 SQIVND (reference sequence). This CDR3 has 16 amino acids. Trimming removed 3 bases from V and 2 bases from J, with 14 bases in between. In nucleotides, the CDR3 is TGTGCCAGTAGTATGGAGACCCCCTGGGGCAATCAGCCCCAGCATTTT. Amino acids: CASSMETPWGNQPQHF.

The chain couples TRBV4-2 to TRBJ2-1; TRBD2 matches at 9 bases. The CDR3 has 17 amino acids. The trim removed 0 bases at V and 4 bases at J, leaving 7 bases unmatched. Germline V gene data show CDR1 as LGHNA and CDR2 as YNFKEQ. Written as DNA, the CDR3 is TGTGCCAGCAGCCAAGAAGCGACTAGCGGAAATTACAATGAGCAGTTCTTC. Residues: CASSQEATSGNYNEQFF.

This clone is a singleton in its sample. The same CDR3 is also encoded by other DNA sequences in this sample. The chain recombines TRBV28 with TRBJ1-2; 9 bases map to TRBD1. This CDR3 spans 13 amino acids. Germline CDR1 reads MDHEN; CDR2 reads SYDVKM. The trim removed 5 bases at V and 5 bases at J, leaving 3 bases unmatched. The CDR3 protein is CASSPTGGYGYTF. DNA for the CDR3: TGTGCCAGCAGTCCGACAGGGGGTTATGGCTACACCTTC.

The chain is built from TRBV6-5 and TRBJ2-4, with D perhaps matching TRBD2 (5 bases). The CDR3 covers 14 residues. Germline CDR1 MNHEY, CDR2 SVGAGI. V was trimmed by 4 bases and J by 4 bases, leaving 11 bases between them. As DNA, the CDR3 is TGTGCCAGCAGTTTCCTAGCACAGAAAAACATTCAGTACTTC. This sequence encodes CASSFLAQKNIQYF.

The chain couples TRBV6-2 or TRBV6-3 to TRBJ2-1; 7 bases line up with TRBD2. Germline V CDR1 and CDR2: MNHEY, SVGEGT. J gave up 7 bases and V 5 bases, and 11 bases lay outside the gene matches. The CDR3 totals 15 residues. CDR3 protein: CASSNAGVAVNEQFF. The CDR3 DNA reads as TGTGCCAGCAGTAACGCGGGAGTCGCTGTGAATGAGCAGTTCTTC.

This chain links TRBV9 with TRBJ2-2; 10 bases match TRBD2. CDR3 length equals 16 residues. Per the germline V gene, CDR1 is SGDLS and CDR2 is YYNGEE. The V gene end was trimmed by 1 base and the J gene end by 6 bases; junction bases not matched to a gene: 6. CDR3 DNA: TGTGCCAGCAGCGTACGCCTAGCGGGAGTTTCCGGGGAGCTGTTTTTT. It translates to CASSVRLAGVSGELFF.

This chain uses TRBV6-5 with TRBJ2-6; 7 nucleotides line up with TRBD1. This CDR3 has 14 residues. The V gene's germline CDR1 is MNHEY and CDR2 SVGAGI. The V gene end was trimmed by 6 bases and the J gene end by 3 bases; junction bases not matched to a gene: 2. The CDR3 DNA is TGTGCCAGCAGAAGACAGGGTGGGGCCAACGTCCTGACTTTC. Translation: CASRRQGGANVLTF.

CDR3 DNA sequence: TGTGCCAGCAGCCGGCGGGAGACAGATACGCAGTATTTT. Amino acid sequence: CASSRRETDTQYF. This rearrangement joins TRBV14 to TRBJ2-3, with TRBD2 matching 7 bases. This CDR3 spans 13 amino acids. Germline V lookup: CDR1 SGHDN, CDR2 FVKESK. Losses at the gene ends were 4 bases for V and 3 bases for J; bases not matched to a gene: 1. Combining the CDR3 with reference TRBV14 and TRBJ2-3 gives the whole variable domain EAGVTQFPSHSVIEKGQTVTLRCDPISGHDNLYWYRRVMGKEIKFLLHFVKESKQDESGMPNNRFLAERTGGTYSTLKVQPAELEDSGVYFCASSRRETDTQYFGPGTRLTVL.

The chain uses TRBV9 and TRBJ2-1; 11 positions match TRBD2. V trimming: 3 bases; J trimming: 5 bases; junction bases outside the gene matches: 13. Looked up from germline, CDR1 is SGDLS and CDR2 is YYNGEE. The CDR3 has 18 amino acids. In nucleotides, the CDR3 is TGTGCCAGCAGCGCGTCAGGGGGAGGGACTAGCGGCGACAATGAGCAGTTCTTC. It encodes CASSASGGGTSGDNEQFF.

The chain combines TRBV28 with TRBJ2-7; the match to TRBD2 covers 14 bases. The germline CDR1 and CDR2 sequences are MDHEN and SYDVKM. Unmatched junction bases numbered 7, after V lost 4 bases and J lost 5 bases. There are 16 residues in the CDR3. The chain's CDR3 is CASSSPTSGRVNEQYF. CDR3 bases: TGTGCCAGCAGTTCGCCGACTAGCGGGAGGGTCAACGAGCAGTACTTC.

V and J are TRBV5-1 and TRBJ2-7, with 9 bases that match TRBD2. The germline V gene has CDR1 SGHRS and CDR2 YFSETQ. The CDR3 contains 15 residues. J gave up 4 bases and V 4 bases, and 9 bases lay outside the gene matches. This CDR3 reads CASSRDGTSSYEQYF. DNA of the CDR3: TGCGCCAGCAGCCGCGACGGGACTAGCAGTTACGAGCAGTACTTC.

Worth noting for this clone: Mismatch with germline at one junction end may stem from a read error. V is TRBV6-6 and J is TRBJ1-5; D is undetermined. The CDR3 is made up of 14 amino acids. Germline CDR1 MNHNY, CDR2 SVGAGI (reference sequence). CDR3 amino acids: CASSRPYSNQPQHF. In DNA form, the CDR3 reads TGTGCCAGCAGTCGACCATATAGCAACCAGCCCCAGCATTTT.